Sequencing of this T cell receptor (beta chain) was carried out in a study of blood T cell repertoires in COVID-19. Germline V lookup: CDR1 MGHRA, CDR2 YSYEKL. J lost 4 bases, V lost 3 bases, and 0 bases had no gene match. This CDR3 region has 14 residues. Method: immunoSEQ multiplex PCR; TCRdb's copy keeps in-frame clones and lacks some. The table has more than 200,000 clones, around nine tenths seen once. This clone was counted a single time. The TCR originated in a woman aged 25 to 39 with acute COVID-19. Material for sequencing was PBMCs or T cells enriched from blood (not recorded which). The chain employs TRBV4-1 and TRBJ1-6, with 7 bases fitting TRBD1. In nucleotides, the CDR3 is TGCGCCAGCAGCCAGACAGGGTATAATTCACCCCTCCACTTT. This sequence encodes CASSQTGYNSPLHF.